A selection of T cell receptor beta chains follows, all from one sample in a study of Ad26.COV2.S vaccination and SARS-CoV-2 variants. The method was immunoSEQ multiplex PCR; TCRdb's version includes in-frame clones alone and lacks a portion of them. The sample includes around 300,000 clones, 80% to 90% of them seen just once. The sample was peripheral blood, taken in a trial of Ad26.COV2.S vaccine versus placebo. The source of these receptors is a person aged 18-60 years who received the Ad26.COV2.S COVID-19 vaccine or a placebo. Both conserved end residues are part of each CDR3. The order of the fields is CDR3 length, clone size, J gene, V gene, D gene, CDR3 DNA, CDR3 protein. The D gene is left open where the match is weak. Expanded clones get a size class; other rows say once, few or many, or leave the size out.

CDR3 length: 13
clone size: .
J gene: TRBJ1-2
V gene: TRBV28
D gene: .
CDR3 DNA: TGTGCCAGCCAGGACACACTTAACTATGGCTACACCTTC
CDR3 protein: CASQDTLNYGYTF

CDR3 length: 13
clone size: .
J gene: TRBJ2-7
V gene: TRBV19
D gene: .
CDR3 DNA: TGTGCCAGTAGTGAGCACGTTACCTACGAGCAGTACTTC
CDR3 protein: CASSEHVTYEQYF

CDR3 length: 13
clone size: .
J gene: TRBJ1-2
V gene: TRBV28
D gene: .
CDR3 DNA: TGTGCCAGCAGTTTCGGACAAGTGTATGGCTACACCTTC
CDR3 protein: CASSFGQVYGYTF

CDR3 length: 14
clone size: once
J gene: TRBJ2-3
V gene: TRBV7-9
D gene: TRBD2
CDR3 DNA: TGTGCCAGCAGTTCTAGCGGATTCACAGATACGCAGTATTTT
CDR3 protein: CASSSSGFTDTQYF

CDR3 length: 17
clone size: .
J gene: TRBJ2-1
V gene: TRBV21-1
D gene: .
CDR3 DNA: TGTGCCAGCTCTCCTAAGGGTCACAGGGGGCAATACAATGAGCAGTTCTTC
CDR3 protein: CASSPKGHRGQYNEQFF

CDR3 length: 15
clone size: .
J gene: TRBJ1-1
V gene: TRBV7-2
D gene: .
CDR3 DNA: TGTGCCAGCAGCTTCCCCCAGGGTTGGAGCACTGAAGCTTTCTTT
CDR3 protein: CASSFPQGWSTEAFF

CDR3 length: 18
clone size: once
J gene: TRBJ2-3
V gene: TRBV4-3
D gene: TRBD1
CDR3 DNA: TGCGCCAGCAGCCAAGGAAGGGCAGGGGGAAGGGGCACAGATACGCAGTATTTT
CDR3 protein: CASSQGRAGGRGTDTQYF

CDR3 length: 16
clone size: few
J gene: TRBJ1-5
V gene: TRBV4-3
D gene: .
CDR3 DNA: TGCGCCAGCAGCCAAGATCTCAGGGGAGGAAATCAGCCCCAGCATTTT
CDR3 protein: CASSQDLRGGNQPQHF

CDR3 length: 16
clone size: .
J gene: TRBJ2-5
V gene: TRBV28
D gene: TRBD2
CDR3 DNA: TGTGCCAGCAGTTCCCACGGGGGGGCGAAATCAGAGACCCAGTACTTC
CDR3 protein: CASSSHGGAKSETQYF

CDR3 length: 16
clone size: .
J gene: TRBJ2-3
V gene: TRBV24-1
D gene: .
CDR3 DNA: TGTGCCACCAGTGTAGGGGTAAATCGAATCGCAGATACGCAGTATTTT
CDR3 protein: CATSVGVNRIADTQYF

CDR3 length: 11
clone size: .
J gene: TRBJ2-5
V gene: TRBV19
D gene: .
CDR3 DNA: TGTGCCACCCCCTACCAAGAGACCCAGTACTTC
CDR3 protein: CATPYQETQYF

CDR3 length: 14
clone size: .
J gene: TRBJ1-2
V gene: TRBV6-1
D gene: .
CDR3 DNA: TGTGCCAGCAGTGACCTGGGACAAATCTATGGCTACACCTTC
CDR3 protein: CASSDLGQIYGYTF

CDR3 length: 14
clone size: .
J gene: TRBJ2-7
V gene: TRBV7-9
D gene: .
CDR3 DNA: TGTGCCAGCAGCTTAGGCCCCAACGGCTACGAGCAGTACTTC
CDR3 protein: CASSLGPNGYEQYF

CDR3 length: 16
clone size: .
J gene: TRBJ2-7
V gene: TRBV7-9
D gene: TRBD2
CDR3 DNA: TGTGCCAGCAAACTCGGCAGCGGGAGTGGTTTGGACGAGCAGTACTTC
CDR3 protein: CASKLGSGSGLDEQYF

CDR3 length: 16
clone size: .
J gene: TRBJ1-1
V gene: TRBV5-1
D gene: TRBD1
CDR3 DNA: TGCGCCAGCAGTCGTGGAGACAGGGGGGTGAACACTGAAGCTTTCTTT
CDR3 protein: CASSRGDRGVNTEAFF

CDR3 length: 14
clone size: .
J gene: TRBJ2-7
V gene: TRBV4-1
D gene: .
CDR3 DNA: TGCGCCAGCAGCCCTGTTGGCGACTCCTACGAGCAGTACTTC
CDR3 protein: CASSPVGDSYEQYF

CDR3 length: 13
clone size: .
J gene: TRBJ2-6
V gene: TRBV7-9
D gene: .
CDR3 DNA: TGTGCCAGCAGCTTTGTGGCGGCCAACGTCCTGACTTTC
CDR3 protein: CASSFVAANVLTF

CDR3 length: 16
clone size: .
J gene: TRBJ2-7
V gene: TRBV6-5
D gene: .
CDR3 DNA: TGTGCCAGCAGTTACTCCAGGCAGAGTCCCTCCTACGAGCAGTACTTC
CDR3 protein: CASSYSRQSPSYEQYF

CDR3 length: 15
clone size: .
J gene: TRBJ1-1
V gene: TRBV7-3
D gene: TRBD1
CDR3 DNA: TGTGCCAGCAGCTTAGGTGGTACGAGACAGGGGATAACTTTCTTT
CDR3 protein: CASSLGGTRQGITFF

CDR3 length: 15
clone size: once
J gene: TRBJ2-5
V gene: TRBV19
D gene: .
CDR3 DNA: TGTGCCAGTAGTATAGCCGCCCCGGGATTAGAGACCCAGTACTTC
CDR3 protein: CASSIAAPGLETQYF

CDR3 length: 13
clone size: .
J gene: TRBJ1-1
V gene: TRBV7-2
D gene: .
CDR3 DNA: TGTGCCAGCACCCTAGGTCAGAACACTGAAGCTTTCTTT
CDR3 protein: CASTLGQNTEAFF

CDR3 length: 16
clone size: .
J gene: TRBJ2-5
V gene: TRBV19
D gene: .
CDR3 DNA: TGTGCCAGTAGTATTTCTCCGGACCCCCGAGTCGGGACCCAGTACTTC
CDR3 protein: CASSISPDPRVGTQYF

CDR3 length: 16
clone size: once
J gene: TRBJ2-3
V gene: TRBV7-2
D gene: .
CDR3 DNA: TGTGCCAGCAGCGCTGCGGGCCGGCCCTCCACAGATACGCAGTATTTT
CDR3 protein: CASSAAGRPSTDTQYF

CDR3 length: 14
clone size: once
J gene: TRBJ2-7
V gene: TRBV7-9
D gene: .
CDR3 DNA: TGTGCCAGCAGCTTAGCGGGGTCCCTAGCCGAGCAGTACTTC
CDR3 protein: CASSLAGSLAEQYF

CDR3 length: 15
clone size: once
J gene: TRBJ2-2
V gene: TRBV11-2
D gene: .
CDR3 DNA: TGTGCCAGCAGCTTAGGACCGGCGAACACCGGGGAGCTGTTTTTT
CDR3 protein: CASSLGPANTGELFF

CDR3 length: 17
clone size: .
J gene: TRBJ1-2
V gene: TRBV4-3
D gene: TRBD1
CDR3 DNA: TGCGCCAGCAGCCAAGATGGGATGACAGGGAAGAAGGGTGGCTACACCTTC
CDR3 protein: CASSQDGMTGKKGGYTF

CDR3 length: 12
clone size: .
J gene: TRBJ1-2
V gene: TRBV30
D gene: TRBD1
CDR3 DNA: TGTGCCTGGAATTTACAGGGGGATGGCTACACCTTC
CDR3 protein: CAWNLQGDGYTF

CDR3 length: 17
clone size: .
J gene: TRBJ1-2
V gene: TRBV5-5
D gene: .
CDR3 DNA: TGTGCCAGCAGCTTGGTTTTGTTAGAGGGATTAATGGATGGCTACACCTTC
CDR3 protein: CASSLVLLEGLMDGYTF

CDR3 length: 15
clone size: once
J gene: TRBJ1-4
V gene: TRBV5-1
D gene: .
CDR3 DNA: TGCGCCAGCAGCTTGGAAGGCCAGACGAATGAAAAACTGTTTTTT
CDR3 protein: CASSLEGQTNEKLFF

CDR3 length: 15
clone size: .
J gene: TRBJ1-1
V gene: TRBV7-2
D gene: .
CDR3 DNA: TGTGCCAGCAGCCACCCAAGAGGGATCCCAACTGAAGCTTTCTTT
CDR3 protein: CASSHPRGIPTEAFF

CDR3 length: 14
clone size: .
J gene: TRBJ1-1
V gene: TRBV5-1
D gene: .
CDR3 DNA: TGCGCCAGCAGCTTACGGGGAGTAGGCACTGAAGCTTTCTTT
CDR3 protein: CASSLRGVGTEAFF

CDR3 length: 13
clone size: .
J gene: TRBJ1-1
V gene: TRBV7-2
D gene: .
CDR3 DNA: TGTGCCAGCAGCTCAACAGGGTCCACTGAAGCTTTCTTT
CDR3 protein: CASSSTGSTEAFF

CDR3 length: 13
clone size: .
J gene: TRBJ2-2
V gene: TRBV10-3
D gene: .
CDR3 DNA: TGTGCCACCCAGCCGCCCGATGCCGGGGAGCTGTTTTTT
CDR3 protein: CATQPPDAGELFF

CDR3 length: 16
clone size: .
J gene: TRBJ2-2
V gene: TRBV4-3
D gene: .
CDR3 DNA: TGCGCCAGCAGCCAAGATAAGTCAAGCTACACCGGGGAGCTGTTTTTT
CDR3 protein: CASSQDKSSYTGELFF

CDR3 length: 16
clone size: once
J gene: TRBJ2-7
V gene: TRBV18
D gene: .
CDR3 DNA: TGTGCCAGCTCACCTAGAGGGGAAAGGAGGGGGAACGAGCAGTACTTC
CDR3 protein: CASSPRGERRGNEQYF

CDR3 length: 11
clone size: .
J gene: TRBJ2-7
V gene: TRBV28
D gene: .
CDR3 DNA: TGTGCCACCCCAGACCCTTGCGGGCAGTACTTC
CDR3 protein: CATPDPCGQYF

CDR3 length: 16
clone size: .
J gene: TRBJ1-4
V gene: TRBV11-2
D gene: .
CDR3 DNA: TGTGCCAGCAGCAGCTACTCACTCCCAACTAATGAAAAACTGTTTTTT
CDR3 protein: CASSSYSLPTNEKLFF

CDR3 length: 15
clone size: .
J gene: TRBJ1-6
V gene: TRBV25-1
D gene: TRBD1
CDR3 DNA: TGTGCCAGCAGTGAATTGGACAGGGATGATTCACCCCTCCACTTT
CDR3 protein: CASSELDRDDSPLHF

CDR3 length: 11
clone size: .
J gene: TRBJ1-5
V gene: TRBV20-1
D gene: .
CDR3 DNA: TGCAGTGCTAGAGAGGGACAGCCCCAGCATTTT
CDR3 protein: CSAREGQPQHF

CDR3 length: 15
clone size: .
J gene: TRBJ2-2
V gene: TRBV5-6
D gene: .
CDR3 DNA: TGTGCCAGCAGCTTGCTGGGGGAGGACACCGGGGAGCTGTTTTTT
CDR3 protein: CASSLLGEDTGELFF

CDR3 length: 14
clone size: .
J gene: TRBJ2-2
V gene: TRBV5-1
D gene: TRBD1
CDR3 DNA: TGCGCCAGCTCCCGGGACAGGGGCACCGGGGAGCTGTTTTTT
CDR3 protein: CASSRDRGTGELFF

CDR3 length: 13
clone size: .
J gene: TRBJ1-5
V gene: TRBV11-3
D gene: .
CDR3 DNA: TGTGCCAGCAGCTTAGTGGAGTATCAGCCCCAGCATTTT
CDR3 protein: CASSLVEYQPQHF

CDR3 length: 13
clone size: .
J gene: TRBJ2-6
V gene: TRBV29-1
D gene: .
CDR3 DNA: TGCAGCGTCCTCCCCTCTGGGGCCAACGTCCTGACTTTC
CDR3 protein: CSVLPSGANVLTF

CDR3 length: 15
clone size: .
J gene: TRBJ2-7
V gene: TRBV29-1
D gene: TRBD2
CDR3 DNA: TGCAGCGTTGAAGGACTAGCGGGGGCACAATACGAGCAGTACTTC
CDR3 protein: CSVEGLAGAQYEQYF

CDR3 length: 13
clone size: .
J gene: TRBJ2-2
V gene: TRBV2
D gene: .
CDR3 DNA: TGTGCCAGCAGTAGGCAGGGGACCGGGGAGCTGTTTTTT
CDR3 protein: CASSRQGTGELFF

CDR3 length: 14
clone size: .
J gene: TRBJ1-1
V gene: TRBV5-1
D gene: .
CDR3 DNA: TGCGCCAGCAGCCCGATGGCCATGAACACTGAAGCTTTCTTT
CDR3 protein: CASSPMAMNTEAFF

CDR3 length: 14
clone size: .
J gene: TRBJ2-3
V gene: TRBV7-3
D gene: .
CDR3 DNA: TGTGCCAGCAGCTTACTTCCGGACCCGGATACGCAGTATTTT
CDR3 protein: CASSLLPDPDTQYF

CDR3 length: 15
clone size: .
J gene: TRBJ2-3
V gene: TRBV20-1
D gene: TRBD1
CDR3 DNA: TGCAGTGCAAGTAAGGCTGCAGGGGGCGGAGATACGCAGTATTTT
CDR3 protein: CSASKAAGGGDTQYF

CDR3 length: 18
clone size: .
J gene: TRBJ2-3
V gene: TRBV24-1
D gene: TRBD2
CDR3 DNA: TGTGCCACCAGTGATCCCCAAGATCTAGCGGGAGTTTCAGATACGCAGTATTTT
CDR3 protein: CATSDPQDLAGVSDTQYF

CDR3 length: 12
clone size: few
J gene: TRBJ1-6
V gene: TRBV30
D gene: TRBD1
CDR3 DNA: TGTGCCTGGGACAGGGTGGCTTCACCCCTCCACTTT
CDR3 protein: CAWDRVASPLHF

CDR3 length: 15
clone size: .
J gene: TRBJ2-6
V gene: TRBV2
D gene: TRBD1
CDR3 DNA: TGTGCCACCGCGCCGACAGGGTCCGGGGCCAACGTCCTGACTTTC
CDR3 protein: CATAPTGSGANVLTF